The T cell receptor (beta chain) under discussion was sequenced for a study of beta chain features in type 1 diabetes. Notes on the study in general: Moderately but significantly shorter TCRB CDR3s were found in Type 1 diabetes patients in all four CD4+ subsets.

This CDR3 comprises 15 residues. Germline V CDR1 and CDR2: MDHEN, SYDVKM. Trimming pared 2 bases from V and 0 bases from J, leaving 11 bases between. Regarding this clone: Its target is not known.

The study reverse transcribed the entire isolated RNA, so it sequenced expressed TCRB transcripts. Some clones are missing from TCRdb's copy, which holds only in-frame ones; the method was immunoSEQ multiplex PCR. The sample holds 95,000 to 150,000 clones; about a sixth are singletons and the top ten take 2% to 2.5%. V is TRBV28 and J is TRBJ2-7, with a tentative D call TRBD2 (6 bases). The TCR originated in a man between 25 and 39 years old with type 1 diabetes. Sequences were obtained from central memory CD4+ T cells from blood. The DNA for the CDR3 is TGTGCCAGCAGTTTAGGTTCGGAGGGCTCCTACGAGCAGTACTTC. Its protein product is CASSLGSEGSYEQYF. Together with reference TRBV28 and TRBJ2-7, the CDR3 gives the full variable domain: DVKVTQSSRYLVKRTGEKVFLECVQDMDHENMFWYRQDPGLGLRLIYFSYDVKMKEKGDIPEGYSVSREKKERFSLILESASTNQTSMYLCASSLGSEGSYEQYFGPGTRLTVT.